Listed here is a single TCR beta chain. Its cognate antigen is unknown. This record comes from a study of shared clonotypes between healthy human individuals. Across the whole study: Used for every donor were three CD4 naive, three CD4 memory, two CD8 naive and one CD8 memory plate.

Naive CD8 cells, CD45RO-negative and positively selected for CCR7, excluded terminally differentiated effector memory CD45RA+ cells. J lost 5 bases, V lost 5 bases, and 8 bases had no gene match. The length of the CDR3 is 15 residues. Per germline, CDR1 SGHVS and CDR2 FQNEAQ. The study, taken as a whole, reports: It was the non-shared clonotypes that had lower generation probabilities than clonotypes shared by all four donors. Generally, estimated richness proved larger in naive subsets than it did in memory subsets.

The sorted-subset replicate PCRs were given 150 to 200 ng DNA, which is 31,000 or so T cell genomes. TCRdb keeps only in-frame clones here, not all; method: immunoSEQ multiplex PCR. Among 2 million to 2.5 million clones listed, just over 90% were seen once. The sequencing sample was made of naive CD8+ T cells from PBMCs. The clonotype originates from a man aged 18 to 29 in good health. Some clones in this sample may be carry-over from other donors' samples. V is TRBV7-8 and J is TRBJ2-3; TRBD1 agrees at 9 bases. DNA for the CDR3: TGTGCCAGCAGCCCAAACAGGGGGCTAGGAGATACGCAGTATTTT. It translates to CASSPNRGLGDTQYF. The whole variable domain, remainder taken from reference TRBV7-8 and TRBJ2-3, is GAGVSQSPRYKVAKRGQDVALRCDPISGHVSLFWYQQALGQGPEFLTYFQNEAQLDKSGLPSDRFFAERPEGSVSTLKIQRTQQEDSAVYLCASSPNRGLGDTQYFGPGTRLTVL.